Listed below are T cell receptor beta chains from one sample, sequenced in a study of radiotherapy plus CTLA-4 blockade in lung cancer. Here immunoSEQ multiplex PCR was the method, and the copy in TCRdb shows in-frame clones only, minus some. The sample lists more than 95,000 clones; roughly 74% were seen once. Sequenced here: peripheral blood, sampled from a patient treated with radiotherapy plus ipilimumab. The receptors come from a human donor with non-small cell lung cancer who had a partial response to radiotherapy plus ipilimumab. The CDR3 runs from the conserved cysteine through the conserved F or W. The D gene is left open where the match is weak. Some rows have no size entry. The others give once, few or many, or a class for an expanded clone.

j_call	v_call	d_call	clone_size	cdr3_nt	cdr3_aa
TRBJ2-1	TRBV10-2	.	.	TGCGCCAGCAGTTCCCGGGACTTGACCTACAATGAGCAGTTCTTC	CASSSRDLTYNEQFF
TRBJ1-4	TRBV7-9	.	.	TGTGCCAGCAGCCAAGACATGGGAAAACTGTTTTTT	CASSQDMGKLFF
TRBJ1-5	TRBV7-2	.	few	TGTGCCAGCAGCCCGTCCCCCGAGTTTTCGTTCAATCAGCCCCAGCATTTT	CASSPSPEFSFNQPQHF
TRBJ2-5	TRBV9	TRBD2	.	TGTGCCAGCAGCGTAGGTATAGCGGGAGGCCCACAAGAGACCCAGTACTTC	CASSVGIAGGPQETQYF
TRBJ1-2	TRBV28	TRBD1	.	TGTGCCAGCAGTAAGACAGGGGGCCTTGGCTACACCTTC	CASSKTGGLGYTF
TRBJ1-1	TRBV28	.	medium-sized	TGTGCCAGCAGGATGTCCTTGGAGGGCCCTGAAGCTTTCTTT	CASRMSLEGPEAFF
TRBJ1-2	TRBV18	TRBD1	.	TGTGCCAGCTCAGACCAGGGGGCGTTGGCCGGTGGCTACACCTTC	CASSDQGALAGGYTF
TRBJ1-4	TRBV5-6	TRBD1	.	TGTGCCAGCAGCCTCTCCGGGACAGGCCATGAAAAACTGTTTTTT	CASSLSGTGHEKLFF
TRBJ2-5	TRBV30	.	.	TGTGCCGGCGGGGACAGCAGACTTATTCAAGAGACCCAGTACTTC	CAGGDSRLIQETQYF
TRBJ1-1	TRBV28	.	.	TGTGCCAGCAGTTTATTGTTGGCAGCGGGGAACACTGAAGCTTTCTTT	CASSLLLAAGNTEAFF
TRBJ1-2	TRBV7-9	.	.	TGTGCCAGCACCGAGAAGGACACCTATGGCTACACCTTC	CASTEKDTYGYTF
TRBJ2-5	TRBV6-1	.	few	TGTGCCAGCAGTGAATCGGACACCGAAACCATCAACCAAGAGACCCAGTACTTC	CASSESDTETINQETQYF
TRBJ1-1	TRBV27	TRBD1	.	TGTGCCAGCAGTCACTCCCGGGACAGGGTTCGCACTGAAGCTTTCTTT	CASSHSRDRVRTEAFF
TRBJ1-1	TRBV6-4	.	.	TGTGCCAGCACCACATCCCCAGGGAACACTGAAGCTTTCTTT	CASTTSPGNTEAFF
TRBJ2-3	TRBV29-1	.	once	TGCAGCGTTTCCTTCACAGATACGCAGTATTTT	CSVSFTDTQYF
TRBJ2-1	TRBV4-1	.	.	TGCGCCAGCAGCCGAATACTATACAATGAGCAGTTCTTC	CASSRILYNEQFF
TRBJ2-2	TRBV19	.	.	TGTGCCAGTAGTGTTGACTCCGCCGTTTTGAACACCGGGGAGCTGTTTTTT	CASSVDSAVLNTGELFF
TRBJ1-2	TRBV4-1	TRBD1	.	TGCGCCAGCAGCCAAGGGGGAGACAGGGGGCCCGCCTTTAGATCCTATGGCTACACCTTC	CASSQGGDRGPAFRSYGYTF
TRBJ2-4	TRBV4-2	.	.	TGTGCCAGCAGCCAAGATAGGGGGTTGAGCCCCAAAAACATTCAGTACTTC	CASSQDRGLSPKNIQYF